This T cell receptor beta chain appears in the sequencing data of a study of cytomegalovirus exposure and HLA in healthy donors. Study summary: An early data release held tens of millions of unique TCRs from HLA-typed donors. Notes on the study in general: Altogether, 160 or so TCR beta chains were recorded as cytomegalovirus-associated. Data from an earlier analysis indicated that most TCR beta V segments were productive either about 87% or about 30% of the time.

A remark on this clone: What it binds is unknown.

Every donor was a healthy person donating bone marrow. Researchers ran the PCR with 60 Vbeta and 13 Jbeta primers. Here immunoSEQ multiplex PCR was the method, and the copy in TCRdb shows in-frame clones only, minus some. This sample has about 150,000 clones, with roughly three quarters found just once. There are 14 residues in the CDR3. Germline V lookup: CDR1 SGHRS, CDR2 YFSETQ. V was pared by 4 bases and J by 2 bases, with 3 bases of the junction left unmatched. The rearrangement joins TRBV5-1 to TRBJ1-3; 7 bases fit TRBD1. The sample consisted of PBMCs. The source of this sequence is a woman aged 40 to 50 in good health and CMV-seropositive. In DNA form, the CDR3 reads TGCGCCAGCAGCGGGGGGACAGCTGGAAACACCATATATTTT. It encodes CASSGGTAGNTIYF.